Each of the 7 T cell receptor beta chains below was sequenced from the same sample in a study of CD8 T cells in Susac syndrome. An input of about 0.5 to 1 ug of RNA was subjected to reverse transcription using random hexamers. TCRdb called the immunoSEQ multiplex PCR reads again in MiXCR, with one record for every CDR3 protein. The sample lists around 110,000 distinct CDR3 sequences, roughly 94% occurring once. Sequenced sample: CD8+ T cells from PBMCs. These receptors came from a human donor with Susac syndrome.

The V call is TRBV29-1, the J call TRBJ2-1; TRBD1 might be the D (6 bases). From germline, CDR1 is SQVTM and CDR2 ANQGSEA. V gave up 5 bases and J gave up 6 bases, with 14 bases separating them. The CDR3 consists of 13 residues. Here the CDR3 reads CSVRPDSLNEQFF. CDR3 nucleotides: TGCAGCGTTCGACCGGACAGCCTCAATGAGCAGTTCTTC.

This rearrangement joins TRBV12-3 or TRBV12-4 to TRBJ1-2; TRBD1 is a possible D gene (5 bases). CDR3 length equals 13 residues. V lost 9 bases, J lost 2 bases, and 13 bases lay in between. CDR3 sequence (DNA): TGTGCCAGTAAGAGAGGGGACAACTATGGCTACACCTTC. It yields the protein CASKRGDNYGYTF.

The chain joins TRBV20-1 to TRBJ2-7; 9 bases are a match to TRBD2. The CDR3 contains 15 residues. V dropped 3 bases and J dropped 3; count of bases not matched to a gene: 9. Germline loops: CDR1 DFQATT, CDR2 SNEGSKA (reference sequence). The CDR3 region has the DNA TGCAGTGCTAGTGTGTCTAGCGGGGATATCTACGAGCAGTACTTC. This codes for CSASVSSGDIYEQYF.

J is TRBJ2-7 and V is TRBV20-1; 11 bases are shared with TRBD2. V trimming: 0 bases; J trimming: 2 bases; junction bases outside the gene matches: 6. The CDR3 is 16 amino acids. Germline assignment: CDR1 DFQATT and CDR2 SNEGSKA (reference sequence). CDR3 residues: CSARDRLAGLTYEQYF. The DNA for the CDR3 is TGCAGTGCTAGAGATCGACTAGCGGGACTTACCTACGAGCAGTACTTC.

The CDR3 sequence is CASSGQVRHGIRNSPLHF. CDR3 in DNA: TGTGCCAGCAGTGGTCAAGTGAGACACGGCATTCGGAATTCACCCCTCCACTTT. The chain has TRBV6-1 and TRBJ1-6; D gene uncertain. V shed 4 bases and J shed 7 bases, with 23 bases lying between them. This CDR3 has 18 amino acids. Germline V gene lookup returns CDR1 MNHNS and CDR2 SASEGT.

This clonotype has just one count. The J gene is TRBJ1-5, the V gene TRBV9; D ambiguous. Trimming took 3 bases from V and 4 from J, leaving 8 bases between them. Per germline, CDR1 SGDLS and CDR2 YYNGEE. The CDR3 spans 13 residues. In DNA, the CDR3 is TGTGCCAGCAGCGAGACCCCAAATCAGCCCCAGCATTTT. This codes for CASSETPNQPQHF.

This clonotype has just one count. The CDR3 sequence is CATPLEKAFF. In DNA, the CDR3 is TGTGCCACCCCGCTCGAGAAAGCTTTCTTT. The chain links TRBV24-1 to TRBJ1-1; D call uncertain. The CDR3 runs to 10 residues. Germline V gene data show CDR1 as KGHDR and CDR2 as SFDVKD. V lost 9 bases to trimming and J lost 9 bases, with 10 bases between them.